One and the same sample provided the 8 T cell receptor beta chains below, sequenced in a study of blood T cell repertoires in COVID-19. The repertoire was sequenced with immunoSEQ multiplex PCR; TCRdb's copy has only in-frame clones and lacks some. Here the sample spans fewer than 500,000 clones, more than 80% being singletons. Sequenced sample: peripheral blood. These TCRs come from a woman aged 30 to 39 with active or convalescent COVID-19.

The V call is TRBV18, the J call TRBJ1-4; maybe TRBD1 (5 bases). Trimming removed 0 bases from V and 5 bases from J, with 13 bases in between. Germline V lookup: CDR1 KGHSH, CDR2 LQKENI. The CDR3 contains 16 residues. Here the CDR3 reads CASSPPRQGGNEKLFF. As DNA, the CDR3 is TGTGCCAGCTCACCACCCCGGCAGGGTGGGAATGAAAAACTGTTTTTT.

CDR3 DNA: TGTGCCATCAGTGAGGGGACTAGCGAGACCCAGTACTTC. Translated: CAISEGTSETQYF. The J gene is TRBJ2-5, the V gene TRBV10-3; 9 positions agree with TRBD2. Germline V gene lookup returns CDR1 ENHRY and CDR2 SYGVKD. The CDR3 covers 13 residues. With V trimmed by 2 bases and J by 5 bases, 0 bases remained unmatched.

The count of this clone is one. The chain carries TRBV6-1 and TRBJ1-2; D not certain. CDR1 is MNHNS and CDR2 is SASEGT in the germline V gene. Trimming took off 1 base at V and 6 bases at J, with 12 bases between the two ends. The CDR3 extends over 14 amino acids. The CDR3 sequence is CASSEVWEGNGYTF. CDR3 coding DNA: TGTGCCAGCAGTGAAGTCTGGGAGGGAAATGGCTACACCTTC.

This chain uses TRBV19 with TRBJ2-1; the D gene is possibly TRBD2 (6 bases). Germline values: CDR1 LNHDA, CDR2 SQIVND (reference sequence). Trimming pared 2 bases from V and 10 bases from J, leaving 15 bases between. The CDR3 loop spans 14 amino acids. CDR3 amino acids: CASSILASGGEQFF. The CDR3 DNA reads as TGTGCCAGTAGTATACTGGCTAGTGGGGGGGAGCAGTTCTTC. The whole variable domain, remainder taken from reference TRBV19 and TRBJ2-1, is DGGITQSPKYLFRKEGQNVTLSCEQNLNHDAMYWYRQDPGQGLRLIYYSQIVNDFQKGDIAEGYSVSREKKESFPLTVTSAQKNPTAFYLCASSILASGGEQFFGPGTRLTVL.

This clone has just a few counts. The chain has TRBV14 and TRBJ2-7, with 10 bases matching TRBD1. CDR1 and CDR2 from the germline V gene are SGHDN and FVKESK. V was pared by 4 bases and J by 2 bases, with 5 bases of the junction left unmatched. This CDR3 spans 15 amino acids. CDR3 residues: CASSPGQGLTYEQYF. The CDR3 DNA is TGTGCCAGCAGCCCGGGACAGGGGCTTACCTACGAGCAGTACTTC.

This chain links TRBV7-8 with TRBJ2-1, with TRBD2 identical over 7 bases. Per the germline V gene, CDR1 is SGHVS and CDR2 is FQNEAQ. CDR3 length equals 20 residues. V was clipped by 2 bases and J by 1 base; unmatched bases: 17. The CDR3 sequence is CASSLSGFGGRESSYNEQFF. CDR3 coding DNA: TGTGCCAGCAGCTTATCGGGGTTTGGGGGGAGGGAAAGTTCCTACAATGAGCAGTTCTTC.

The chain couples TRBV12-3 or TRBV12-4 to TRBJ2-7; a weak D match, TRBD1 (6 bases). The CDR3 extends over 13 amino acids. Trimming left V 5 bases short and J 0 bases short, with 8 bases between. The CDR3 DNA sequence: TGTGCCAGCAGTATACAGGGCTCCTACGAGCAGTACTTC. It yields the protein CASSIQGSYEQYF.

This clone was detected only a few times. The V gene is TRBV4-2, the J gene TRBJ2-2, with D perhaps matching TRBD2 (6 bases). Looked up from germline, CDR1 is LGHNA and CDR2 is YNFKEQ. Deletions cut 0 bases from V and 7 bases from J, with 9 bases between. CDR3 size: 14 residues. The CDR3 DNA reads as TGTGCCAGCAGCCAAGAGGAGGGGAGCGGGGAGCTGTTTTTT. Translation gives CASSQEEGSGELFF.